Listed below are T cell receptor beta chains from one sample, sequenced in a study of chemoradiotherapy in HPV16-positive cancers. Sequenced by immunoSEQ multiplex PCR; TCRdb stores in-frame clones only, minus some. The sample yields approximately 35,000 clones, around three quarters seen once. The sequences come from blood, collected from a patient who underwent chemoradiotherapy. Receptors were obtained from a human donor with HPV-associated anogenital cancer. CDR3s include the opening cysteine and the closing phenylalanine or tryptophan. The D gene is left open where the match is weak. Only some rows state a clone size, as once, few, many or a class for expanded clones.

size: -; J: TRBJ2-3; V: TRBV9; D: TRBD2; DNA: TGTGCCAGCAGCGCCAGTGGGCGGGGGGGCCGAGATACGCAGTATTTT; CDR3: CASSASGRGGRDTQYF
size: few; J: TRBJ1-3; V: TRBV9; D: -; DNA: TGTGCCAGCGGGCGAGCTGACTCTGGAAACACCATATATTTT; CDR3: CASGRADSGNTIYF
size: few; J: TRBJ2-5; V: TRBV5-4; D: -; DNA: TGTGCCAGCAGCTTGCCCCGAGAGACCCAGTACTTC; CDR3: CASSLPRETQYF
size: few; J: TRBJ1-1; V: TRBV5-4; D: -; DNA: TGTGCCAGCAGCTTGATTCACCTGAAAACTGAAGCTTTCTTT; CDR3: CASSLIHLKTEAFF
size: -; J: TRBJ1-2; V: TRBV5-6; D: -; DNA: TGTGCCAGCAGCCGGACGGCCTCCTATGGCTACACCTTC; CDR3: CASSRTASYGYTF
size: few; J: TRBJ1-1; V: TRBV19; D: -; DNA: TGTGCCAGTAGCCCTTCGGGCGGAGGGGCTGAAGCTTTCTTT; CDR3: CASSPSGGGAEAFF
size: -; J: TRBJ1-5; V: TRBV30; D: -; DNA: TGTGCCTGGGGAATGGGGAGCAATCAGCCCCAGCATTTT; CDR3: CAWGMGSNQPQHF
size: -; J: TRBJ2-3; V: TRBV9; D: -; DNA: TGTGCCAGCAGCGTAGCAGGGCTCGCAGATACGCAGTATTTT; CDR3: CASSVAGLADTQYF
size: -; J: TRBJ1-6; V: TRBV5-5; D: TRBD1; DNA: TGTGCCAGCAGCTACGGGACAGGGGATAATTCACCCCTCCACTTT; CDR3: CASSYGTGDNSPLHF
size: -; J: TRBJ2-3; V: TRBV21-1; D: -; DNA: -; CDR3: CASSKWGKGTDTQYF
size: -; J: TRBJ1-1; V: TRBV4-1; D: -; DNA: TGCGCCAGCAGCCAGATGTGGGGGAACACTGAAGCTTTCTTT; CDR3: CASSQMWGNTEAFF
size: -; J: TRBJ1-2; V: TRBV12-5; D: -; DNA: TGTGCTAGTACAGGAAGATCAGCTAACTATGGCTACACCTTC; CDR3: CASTGRSANYGYTF